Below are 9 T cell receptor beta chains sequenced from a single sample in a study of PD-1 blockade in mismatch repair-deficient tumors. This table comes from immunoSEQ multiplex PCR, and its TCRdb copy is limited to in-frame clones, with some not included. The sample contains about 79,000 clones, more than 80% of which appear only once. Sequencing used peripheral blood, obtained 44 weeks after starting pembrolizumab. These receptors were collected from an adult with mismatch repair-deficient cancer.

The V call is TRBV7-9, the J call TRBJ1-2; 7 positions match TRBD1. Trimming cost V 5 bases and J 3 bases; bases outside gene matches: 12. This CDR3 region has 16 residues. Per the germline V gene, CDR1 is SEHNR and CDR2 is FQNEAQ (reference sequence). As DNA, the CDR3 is TGTGCCAGCAGCCCCAGACAGGGCTTAGGGGACTATGGCTACACCTTC. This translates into CASSPRQGLGDYGYTF.

This CDR3 is CASSMYGNTEAFF. The CDR3 DNA sequence: TGTGCCAGTAGTATGTACGGCAACACTGAAGCTTTCTTT. V is TRBV19 and J is TRBJ1-1; D unresolved. Trimming stripped 3 bases from V and 2 bases from J, with 7 bases between. This CDR3 contains 13 residues. Germline values: CDR1 LNHDA, CDR2 SQIVND (reference sequence).

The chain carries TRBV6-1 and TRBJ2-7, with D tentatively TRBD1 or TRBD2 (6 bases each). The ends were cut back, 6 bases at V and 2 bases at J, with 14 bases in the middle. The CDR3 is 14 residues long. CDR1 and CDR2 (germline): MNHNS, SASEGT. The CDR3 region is CASRRGTGPYEQYF. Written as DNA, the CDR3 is TGTGCCAGCAGGAGGGGGACTGGGCCCTACGAGCAGTACTTC.

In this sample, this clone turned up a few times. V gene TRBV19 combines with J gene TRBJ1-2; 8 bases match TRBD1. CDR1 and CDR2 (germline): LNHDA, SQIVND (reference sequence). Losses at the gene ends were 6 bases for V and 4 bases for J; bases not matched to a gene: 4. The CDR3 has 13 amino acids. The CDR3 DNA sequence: TGTGCCAGTAGCGACAGGGGTGGCTATGGCTACACCTTC. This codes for CASSDRGGYGYTF.

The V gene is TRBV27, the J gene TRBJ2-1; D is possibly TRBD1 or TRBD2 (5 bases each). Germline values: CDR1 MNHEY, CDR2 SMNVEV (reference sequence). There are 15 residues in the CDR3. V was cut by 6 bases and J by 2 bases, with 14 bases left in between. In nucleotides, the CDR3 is TGTGCCAGCAGCCTTTACGGGACCCCCTACAATGAGCAGTTCTTC. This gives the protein CASSLYGTPYNEQFF.

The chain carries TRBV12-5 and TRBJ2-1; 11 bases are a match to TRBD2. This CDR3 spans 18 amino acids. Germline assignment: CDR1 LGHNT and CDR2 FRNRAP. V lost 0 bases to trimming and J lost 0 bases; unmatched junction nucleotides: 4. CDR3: CASGLVGTSGRSYNEQFF. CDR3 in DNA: TGTGCTAGTGGTTTGGTCGGGACTAGCGGACGCTCCTACAATGAGCAGTTCTTC.

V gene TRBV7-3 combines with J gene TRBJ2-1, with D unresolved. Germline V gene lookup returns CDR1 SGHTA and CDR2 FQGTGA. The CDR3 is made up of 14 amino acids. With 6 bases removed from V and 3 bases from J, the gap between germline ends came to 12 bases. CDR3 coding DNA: TGTGCCAGCAGGGTGGCGGCAGGCTACAATGAGCAGTTCTTC. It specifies CASRVAAGYNEQFF.

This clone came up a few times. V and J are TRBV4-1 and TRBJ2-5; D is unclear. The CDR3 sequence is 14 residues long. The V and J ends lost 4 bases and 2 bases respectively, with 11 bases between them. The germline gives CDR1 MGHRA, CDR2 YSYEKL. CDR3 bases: TGCGCCAGCAGCCCAATGACGGATCAAGAGACCCAGTACTTC. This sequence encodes CASSPMTDQETQYF.

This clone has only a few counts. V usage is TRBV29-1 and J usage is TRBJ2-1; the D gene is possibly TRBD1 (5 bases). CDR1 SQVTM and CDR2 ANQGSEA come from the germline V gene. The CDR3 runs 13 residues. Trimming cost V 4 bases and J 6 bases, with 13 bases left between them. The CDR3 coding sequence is TGCAGCGTTGGGGGCAGGTTCGGCAATGAGCAGTTCTTC. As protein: CSVGGRFGNEQFF.